Listed below are T cell receptor beta chains from one sample, sequenced in a study of TIL therapy for anti-PD-1-resistant metastatic lung cancer. TCRdb's table, derived via immunoSEQ multiplex PCR, lists solely in-frame clones and lacks some. Here the sample spans approximately 92,000 clones, around three fifths being singletons. This sample comprised tumor tissue, obtained at baseline. Every receptor here comes from a person aged 25 to 80 with non-small cell lung cancer. Both conserved end residues are part of each CDR3. Each record gives: V gene, D gene, J gene, clone size, CDR3 DNA, CDR3 protein. A D gene is named only where the DNA matches it firmly. The size entry is marked missing in some rows and otherwise reads once, few, many or a size class.

V gene: TRBV11-3; D gene: .; J gene: TRBJ1-6; clone size: once; CDR3 DNA: TGTGCCAGCAGCTTACTGGGTTTGGTGATTTCCCCCCTCCACTTT; CDR3 protein: CASSLLGLVISPLHF
V gene: TRBV24-1; D gene: TRBD2; J gene: TRBJ2-3; clone size: once; CDR3 DNA: TGTGCCACCAGTGATCCCGGGACTAGCGGTTGGGGAGATACGCAGTATTTT; CDR3 protein: CATSDPGTSGWGDTQYF
V gene: TRBV6-5; D gene: .; J gene: TRBJ1-4; clone size: .; CDR3 DNA: TGTGCCAGCAGCGCCCGGGACGGCATTAATGAAAAACTGTTTTTT; CDR3 protein: CASSARDGINEKLFF
V gene: TRBV29-1; D gene: TRBD2; J gene: TRBJ2-2; clone size: .; CDR3 DNA: TGCAGCGGGGGGACTAGCGCCGGGGAGCTGTTTTTT; CDR3 protein: CSGGTSAGELFF
V gene: TRBV5-1; D gene: TRBD1; J gene: TRBJ1-1; clone size: .; CDR3 DNA: TGCGCCAGCAGCGTAACAGGGGCGTTTGAAGCTTTCTTT; CDR3 protein: CASSVTGAFEAFF
V gene: TRBV12-3/TRBV12-4; D gene: .; J gene: TRBJ2-5; clone size: once; CDR3 DNA: TGTGCCAGCAGTGAGCAGGGGACCCAGTACTTC; CDR3 protein: CASSEQGTQYF
V gene: TRBV9; D gene: TRBD1; J gene: TRBJ2-7; clone size: .; CDR3 DNA: TGTGCCAGCAGCCCTCGGACAGGGGGGCAGTACGAGCAGTACTTC; CDR3 protein: CASSPRTGGQYEQYF
V gene: TRBV7-2; D gene: .; J gene: TRBJ2-5; clone size: .; CDR3 DNA: TGTGCCAGCAGCTTAGTTTTGGGGCAAGAGACCCAGTACTTC; CDR3 protein: CASSLVLGQETQYF
V gene: TRBV18; D gene: .; J gene: TRBJ2-7; clone size: few; CDR3 DNA: TGTGCCAGCTCAAACAATGTCGGGCTAGAGAACGAGCAGTACTTC; CDR3 protein: CASSNNVGLENEQYF
V gene: TRBV27; D gene: .; J gene: TRBJ2-7; clone size: .; CDR3 DNA: TGTGCCAGCAGTTGGAGGGGTGGGAGCTACGAGCAGTACTTC; CDR3 protein: CASSWRGGSYEQYF
V gene: TRBV3-1/TRBV3-2; D gene: TRBD1; J gene: TRBJ2-3; clone size: .; CDR3 DNA: TGTGCCAGCAGCCAAGAATTCTCCTGGGACAGGAGCACAGATACGCAGTATTTT; CDR3 protein: CASSQEFSWDRSTDTQYF
V gene: TRBV6-2/TRBV6-3; D gene: .; J gene: TRBJ2-7; clone size: .; CDR3 DNA: TGTGCCAGCAGTTTCTCAGGAAATCTCCCCTACGAGCAGTACTTC; CDR3 protein: CASSFSGNLPYEQYF
V gene: TRBV6-2/TRBV6-3; D gene: .; J gene: TRBJ1-2; clone size: .; CDR3 DNA: TGTGCCAGCAGTTACTCGGATCGAAGGATCGGCTATGGCTACACCTTC; CDR3 protein: CASSYSDRRIGYGYTF